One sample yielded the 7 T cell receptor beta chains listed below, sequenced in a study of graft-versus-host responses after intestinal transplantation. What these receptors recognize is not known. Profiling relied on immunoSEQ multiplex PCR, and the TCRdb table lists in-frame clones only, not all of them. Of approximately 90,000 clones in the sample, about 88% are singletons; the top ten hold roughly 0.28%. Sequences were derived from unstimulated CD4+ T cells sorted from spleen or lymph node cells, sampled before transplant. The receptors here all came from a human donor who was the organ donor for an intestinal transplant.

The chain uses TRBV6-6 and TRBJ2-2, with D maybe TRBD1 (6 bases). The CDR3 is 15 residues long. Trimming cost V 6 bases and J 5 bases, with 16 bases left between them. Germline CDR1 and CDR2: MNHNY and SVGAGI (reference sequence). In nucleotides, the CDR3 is TGTGCCAGCAGCTTCCCCCACAGGGAAACCGGGGAGCTGTTTTTT. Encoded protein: CASSFPHRETGELFF.

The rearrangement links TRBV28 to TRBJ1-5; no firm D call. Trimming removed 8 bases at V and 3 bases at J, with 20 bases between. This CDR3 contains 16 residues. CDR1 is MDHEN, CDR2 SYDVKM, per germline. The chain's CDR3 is CASVPRRGRVNQPQHF. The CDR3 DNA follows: TGTGCCAGCGTCCCCCGAAGAGGGCGGGTCAATCAGCCCCAGCATTTT. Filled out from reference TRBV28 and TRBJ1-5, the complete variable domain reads DVKVTQSSRYLVKRTGEKVFLECVQDMDHENMFWYRQDPGLGLRLIYFSYDVKMKEKGDIPEGYSVSREKKERFSLILESASTNQTSMYLCASVPRRGRVNQPQHFGDGTRLSIL.

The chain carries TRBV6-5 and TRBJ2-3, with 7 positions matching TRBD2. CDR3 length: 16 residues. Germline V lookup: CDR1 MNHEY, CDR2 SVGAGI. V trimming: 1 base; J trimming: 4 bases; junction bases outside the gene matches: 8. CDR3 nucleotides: TGTGCCAGCAGTTACTTCGCGACTAGCAGGGCAGATACGCAGTATTTT. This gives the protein CASSYFATSRADTQYF.

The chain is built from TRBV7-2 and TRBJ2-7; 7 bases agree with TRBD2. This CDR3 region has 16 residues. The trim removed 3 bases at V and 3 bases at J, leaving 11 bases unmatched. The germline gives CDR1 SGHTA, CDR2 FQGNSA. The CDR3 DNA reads TGTGCCAGCAGCTTCCTAGGCGGGAGCTCAAACTACGAGCAGTACTTC. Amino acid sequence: CASSFLGGSSNYEQYF. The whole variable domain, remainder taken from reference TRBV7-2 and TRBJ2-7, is GAGVSQSPSNKVTEKGKDVELRCDPISGHTALYWYRQSLGQGLEFLIYFQGNSAPDKSGLPSDRFSAERTGGSVSTLTIQRTQQEDSAVYLCASSFLGGSSNYEQYFGPGTRLTVT.

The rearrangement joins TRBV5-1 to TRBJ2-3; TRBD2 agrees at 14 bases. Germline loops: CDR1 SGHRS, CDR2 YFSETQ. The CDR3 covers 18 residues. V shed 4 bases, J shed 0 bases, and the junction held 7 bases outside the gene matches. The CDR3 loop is CASSQGLAGAISTDTQYF. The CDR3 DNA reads TGCGCCAGCAGCCAGGGACTAGCGGGAGCCATAAGCACAGATACGCAGTATTTT.

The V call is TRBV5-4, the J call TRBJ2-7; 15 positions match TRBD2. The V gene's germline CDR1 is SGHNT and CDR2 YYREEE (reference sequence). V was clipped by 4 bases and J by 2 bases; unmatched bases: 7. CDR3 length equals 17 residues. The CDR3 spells CASSPGLAGGLTYEQYF. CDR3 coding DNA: TGTGCCAGCAGCCCGGGACTAGCGGGGGGACTAACCTACGAGCAGTACTTC.

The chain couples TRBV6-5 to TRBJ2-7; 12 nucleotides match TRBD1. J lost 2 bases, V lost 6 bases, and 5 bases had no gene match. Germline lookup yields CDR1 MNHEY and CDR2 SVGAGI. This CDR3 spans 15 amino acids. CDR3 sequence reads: CASSHRDRGPYEQYF. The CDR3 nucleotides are TGTGCCAGCAGCCACCGGGACAGGGGGCCCTACGAGCAGTACTTC.